Following are 15 T cell receptor beta chains from one sample sequenced in a study of post-analysis software for immune sequencing data. Presence of unique molecular identifiers characterized the TCR beta cDNA libraries. MiXCR, applied by TCRdb to the PCR reads, yields one record per CDR3 protein. The sample has about 770,000 distinct CDR3 sequences, 46% seen once. Study-wide findings and caveats: About five TRBV segments were more frequent in patients than controls; TRBV5-6, TRBV5-1 and TRBV20-1 belonged to this group.

The antigens for these receptors are not known. The sample comprised blood. The receptors shown here come from a girl under 18 with multiple sclerosis.

The chain recombines TRBV5-1 with TRBJ1-2; D is unresolved. Between the trimmed V and J ends, which lost 4 bases and 9 bases, there was a span of 13 bases. Germline assignment: CDR1 SGHRS and CDR2 YFSETQ. The CDR3 is 12 amino acids. The CDR3 bases are TGCGCCAGCAGCCTGGACCGCGCGAGCTACACCTTC. Protein sequence: CASSLDRASYTF.

This clonotype turned up a few times. The chain links TRBV29-1 to TRBJ1-4; D remains ambiguous. V shed 1 base and J shed 7 bases, with 13 bases lying between them. The CDR3 consists of 14 residues. CDR1 and CDR2 (germline): SQVTM, ANQGSEA. For the CDR3, the DNA is TGCAGCGTTGAAGGTGGAGAGGTTGGTGAAAAACTGTTTTTT. As protein: CSVEGGEVGEKLFF. Full variable domain (remainder filled in from reference TRBV29-1 and TRBJ1-4): SAVISQKPSRDICQRGTSLTIQCQVDSQVTMMFWYRQQPGQSLTLIATANQGSEATYESGFVIDKFPISRPNLTFSTLTVSNMSPEDSSIYLCSVEGGEVGEKLFFGSGTQLSVL.

CDR3 region: CASSYSGSGPPYEQYF. CDR3 bases: TGTGCCAGCAGTTACAGCGGGAGCGGACCGCCCTACGAGCAGTACTTC. The chain is built from TRBV6-5 and TRBJ2-7; 8 bases map to TRBD2. V lost 2 bases to trimming and J lost 2 bases; unmatched junction nucleotides: 8. The CDR3 loop spans 16 amino acids. Germline CDR1 and CDR2: MNHEY and SVGAGI.

The V gene is TRBV27, the J gene TRBJ2-7; D uncertain. The CDR3 runs 13 residues. The germline V gene encodes CDR1 MNHEY and CDR2 SMNVEV (reference sequence). Between the trimmed V and J ends, which lost 0 bases and 5 bases, there was a span of 8 bases. CDR3 sequence: CASSLSGSDEQYF. In DNA, the CDR3 is TGTGCCAGCAGTTTATCGGGGTCGGACGAGCAGTACTTC.

The chain employs TRBV9 and TRBJ1-5; D is unclear. Per germline, CDR1 SGDLS and CDR2 YYNGEE. CDR3 length: 15 residues. Trimming pared 2 bases from V and 0 bases from J, leaving 9 bases between. The CDR3, as DNA: TGTGCCAGCAGCGTTGGCGGGGATAGCAATCAGCCCCAGCATTTT. Its translation: CASSVGGDSNQPQHF.

The chain couples TRBV6-2 or TRBV6-3 to TRBJ2-1, with 9 bases that match TRBD1. Trimming took 6 bases from V and 7 from J; bases not matched to a gene: 31. Looked up from germline, CDR1 is MNHEY and CDR2 is SVGEGT. The CDR3 is 22 amino acids. The DNA of the CDR3 is TGTGCCAGCAGGCATCTAGTTGCATGGCGGGACAGGGTACGGGGAACGGCGAATGAGCAGTTCTTC. Translated, it gives CASRHLVAWRDRVRGTANEQFF.

V is TRBV6-2 or TRBV6-3 and J is TRBJ2-1; the match to TRBD2 covers 8 bases. CDR3 size: 24 residues. Germline CDR1 MNHEY, CDR2 SVGEGT. Trimming at V came to 5 bases and at J to 0 bases, leaving 30 bases not matched to a gene. CDR3 residues: CASSLPGGHFSGSWGWGSYNEQFF. CDR3 sequence (DNA): TGTGCCAGCAGTCTCCCGGGGGGGCACTTCAGCGGGAGCTGGGGGTGGGGCTCCTACAATGAGCAGTTCTTC.

The V gene is TRBV15, the J gene TRBJ2-4, with unresolved D. Trimming pared 5 bases from V and 2 bases from J, leaving 10 bases between. The CDR3 sequence is 14 residues long. Per germline, CDR1 LNHNV and CDR2 YYDKDF (reference sequence). The CDR3 loop is CATSPSRSKNIQYF. For the CDR3, the DNA is TGTGCCACCAGCCCGTCACGATCCAAAAACATTCAGTACTTC.

This rearrangement joins TRBV28 to TRBJ2-7, with 7 bases lining up with TRBD2. J was trimmed by 0 bases and V by 2 bases; bases with no gene match: 4. The CDR3 spans 15 residues. The germline gives CDR1 MDHEN, CDR2 SYDVKM. The CDR3 sequence is CASSLAGADSYEQYF. DNA for the CDR3: TGTGCCAGCAGTTTAGCGGGAGCCGACTCCTACGAGCAGTACTTC.

This clonotype was seen a few times. The V call is TRBV12-3 or TRBV12-4, the J call TRBJ2-3; 9 nucleotides line up with TRBD2. There are 18 residues in the CDR3. Trimming cost V 2 bases and J 0 bases; bases outside gene matches: 9. The CDR3 spells CASSLFLRLADSTDTQYF. For the CDR3, the DNA is TGTGCCAGCAGTTTATTCTTGAGACTAGCGGACAGCACAGATACGCAGTATTTT.

This clonotype was seen at least ten times. V usage is TRBV11-2 and J usage is TRBJ1-2; 7 positions agree with TRBD1. From germline, CDR1 is SGHAT and CDR2 FQNNGV. The CDR3 length is 13 residues. V was pared by 5 bases and J by 7 bases, with 7 bases of the junction left unmatched. CDR3 sequence: CASSLDRVAGYTF. The CDR3 DNA reads as TGTGCCAGCAGCCTCGACAGGGTGGCTGGCTACACCTTC.

The V gene is TRBV28, the J gene TRBJ2-4, with TRBD2 matching over 16 bases. There are 16 residues in the CDR3. In germline, CDR1 is MDHEN, CDR2 SYDVKM. V was clipped by 6 bases and J by 8 bases; unmatched bases: 7. This CDR3 is CASSSTGTSGRDIQYF. As DNA, the CDR3 is TGTGCCAGCAGCTCAACCGGGACTAGCGGGAGGGACATTCAGTACTTC.

The J gene is TRBJ2-1, the V gene TRBV25-1; D unresolved. CDR3 length: 15 amino acids. Germline loops: CDR1 MGHDK, CDR2 SYGVNS. The ends were cut back, 3 bases at V and 0 bases at J, with 9 bases in the middle. The CDR3, as DNA: TGTGCCAGCAGTGACGAGGTGAGCTCCTACAATGAGCAGTTCTTC. Translation gives CASSDEVSSYNEQFF.

This clonotype showed up just a few times. The V gene is TRBV7-9, the J gene TRBJ2-3; a weak D match, TRBD2 (5 bases). Trimming cost V 6 bases and J 0 bases, with 16 bases left between them. Germline CDR1 and CDR2: SEHNR and FQNEAQ (reference sequence). CDR3 length: 16 residues. This CDR3 reads CASRFPLGGSTDTQYF. The CDR3 nucleotides read TGTGCCAGCAGATTTCCATTGGGCGGGAGCACAGATACGCAGTATTTT.

In its sample, this clonotype was seen a few times. The gene calls are TRBV27 and TRBJ1-2; unclear D gene. The germline CDR1 and CDR2 sequences are MNHEY and SMNVEV (reference sequence). The CDR3 is made up of 17 amino acids. V was clipped by 4 bases and J by 2 bases, with 20 bases between them. The CDR3 bases are TGTGCCAGCAGTTCCTATAATCCCGGACGGGAAAACTATGGCTACACCTTC. Its translation: CASSSYNPGRENYGYTF.